The 26 T cell receptor beta chains below were found in one sample sequenced in a study of shared clonotypes between healthy human individuals. Measured with immunoSEQ multiplex PCR; TCRdb has only the in-frame clones, and not every one. The repertoire holds millions of clones, approximately 95% seen once, with 0.13% in the top ten. Sequencing was carried out using naive CD4+ T cells sorted from blood. Described subset: CD45RA+ positively selected. The receptors were gathered from a young man in good health.

The rearrangement uses TRBV19 and TRBJ2-5; D is undetermined. V was pared by 5 bases and J by 5 bases, with 12 bases between. The germline V gene has CDR1 LNHDA and CDR2 SQIVND (reference sequence). The CDR3 length is 13 residues. The CDR3 reads CASSFWGLETQYF. In DNA, the CDR3 is TGTGCCAGTAGTTTCTGGGGTCTGGAGACCCAGTACTTC.

The genes are TRBV2 and TRBJ1-4; 7 bases fit TRBD1. V dropped 7 bases and J dropped 4; count of bases not matched to a gene: 9. Germline V CDR1 and CDR2: SNHLY, FYNNEI. This CDR3 region has 15 residues. The CDR3 bases are TGTGCCAGCAAAACACACGGGACAGATAATGAAAAACTGTTTTTT. Translating gives CASKTHGTDNEKLFF.

V gene TRBV9 combines with J gene TRBJ2-1; TRBD2 might be the D (5 bases). Looked up from germline, CDR1 is SGDLS and CDR2 is YYNGEE. The CDR3 consists of 15 residues. Deletions cut 1 base from V and 5 bases from J, with 13 bases between. CDR3: CASSVMLARDNEQFF. The DNA of the CDR3 is TGTGCCAGCAGCGTAATGTTAGCGAGAGACAATGAGCAGTTCTTC.

The chain uses TRBV29-1 and TRBJ1-1, with unresolved D. This CDR3 is 12 amino acids long. The V end was cut by 3 bases, the J end by 5 bases, with 10 bases between. The germline V gene encodes CDR1 SQVTM and CDR2 ANQGSEA. The chain's CDR3 is CSVERWDTEAFF. Here the CDR3 DNA reads TGCAGCGTTGAGCGTTGGGATACTGAAGCTTTCTTT.

The rearrangement uses TRBV7-2 and TRBJ2-1, with D hard to call. The germline CDR1 and CDR2 sequences are SGHTA and FQGNSA. CDR3 length equals 12 residues. Trimming removed 1 base at V and 9 bases at J, with 7 bases between. Written as DNA, the CDR3 is TGTGCCAGCAGCTTAGTACCGGGTGAGCAGTTCTTC. Translation: CASSLVPGEQFF.

On this clone: Within the sample, other DNA sequences also encode this same CDR3. This chain uses TRBV5-1 with TRBJ1-4; D is undetermined. Trimming took 2 bases from V and 3 from J, leaving 8 bases between them. This CDR3 is built from 14 residues. Germline assignment: CDR1 SGHRS and CDR2 YFSETQ. The CDR3 sequence is CASSLVGANEKLFF. The CDR3 coding sequence is TGCGCCAGCAGCTTAGTCGGGGCTAATGAAAAACTGTTTTTT.

The chain employs TRBV6-5 and TRBJ2-7; D ambiguous. The CDR3 is made up of 14 amino acids. Germline-derived CDR1 and CDR2 are MNHEY and SVGAGI. Trimming took off 2 bases at V and 7 bases at J, with 15 bases between the two ends. CDR3 sequence reads: CASSYPGPGREQYF. CDR3 in DNA: TGTGCCAGCAGTTACCCCGGACCGGGCCGGGAGCAGTACTTC.

The chain joins TRBV29-1 to TRBJ2-3; TRBD2 matches 10 bases. With V trimmed by 6 bases and J by 2 bases, 5 bases remained unmatched. There are 14 residues in the CDR3. Germline V gene sequence: CDR1 SQVTM, CDR2 ANQGSEA. The DNA of the CDR3 is TGCAGCGTCCGACTAGCGGGCACCACAGATACGCAGTATTTT. It translates to CSVRLAGTTDTQYF.

With regard to this clone: This same CDR3 is encoded by further DNA sequences in the sample. The rearrangement joins TRBV10-1 to TRBJ1-4; no clear D gene. The CDR3 extends over 15 amino acids. V shed 2 bases and J shed 0 bases, with 7 bases lying between them. Looked up from germline, CDR1 is WNHNN and CDR2 is SYGVQD (reference sequence). CDR3 region: CASSEGSATNEKLFF. DNA for the CDR3: TGCGCCAGCAGTGAGGGGTCAGCAACTAATGAAAAACTGTTTTTT.

The chain couples TRBV5-1 to TRBJ1-2, with D possibly matching TRBD1 (6 bases). V dropped 3 bases and J dropped 4 bases, with 13 bases sitting between them. Germline loops: CDR1 SGHRS, CDR2 YFSETQ. This CDR3 is built from 14 residues. CDR3 residues: CASSSHGGGYGYTF. The CDR3 nucleotides read TGCGCCAGCAGCTCTCACGGGGGCGGCTATGGCTACACCTTC.

CDR3 coding DNA: TGTGCCTGCATTGGACAGGCCCTCTCCTACGAGCAGTACTTC. Translating it yields CACIGQALSYEQYF. The chain carries TRBV6-1 and TRBJ2-7; the match to TRBD1 covers 7 bases. With V trimmed by 11 bases and J by 0 bases, 10 bases remained unmatched. Germline assignment: CDR1 MNHNS and CDR2 SASEGT. The CDR3 consists of 14 residues.

CDR3 DNA sequence: TGCGCCAGCAGCTTGGACGGGTTGCGGCAAGAGACCCAGTACTTC. Translation gives CASSLDGLRQETQYF. The V call is TRBV5-1, the J call TRBJ2-5; D remains unclear. In germline, CDR1 is SGHRS, CDR2 YFSETQ. The CDR3 has 15 residues. V lost 0 bases and J lost 2, with 11 bases in between.

V and J are TRBV10-3 and TRBJ2-1, with 12 nucleotides matching TRBD2. Germline CDR1 is ENHRY and CDR2 is SYGVKD. Unmatched junction bases numbered 12, after V lost 6 bases and J lost 6 bases. There are 17 residues in the CDR3. As DNA, the CDR3 is TGTGCCATCAGAGCGACTAGCGGGGGCCAGGGGGGCAATGAGCAGTTCTTC. It encodes CAIRATSGGQGGNEQFF.

The rearrangement uses TRBV7-2 and TRBJ1-2, with 9 bases fitting TRBD1. Per the germline V gene, CDR1 is SGHTA and CDR2 is FQGNSA. Trimming took 5 bases from V and 4 from J; bases not matched to a gene: 8. This CDR3 spans 15 amino acids. CDR3: CASSLMTGGSYGYTF. CDR3 bases: TGTGCCAGCAGCCTCATGACAGGGGGTAGCTATGGCTACACCTTC.

The chain employs TRBV28 and TRBJ2-5; the D gene is possibly TRBD2 (6 bases). Germline assignment: CDR1 MDHEN and CDR2 SYDVKM. Trimming took 6 bases from V and 2 from J, leaving 19 bases between them. CDR3 length: 16 amino acids. The DNA for the CDR3 is TGTGCCAGCAGCCCTCCCCTAGCGCGGAGACAAGAGACCCAGTACTTC. Translation gives CASSPPLARRQETQYF.

Comments on this clone: Additional DNA sequences in this sample encode the identical CDR3. The rearrangement uses TRBV6-1 and TRBJ2-5; 11 nucleotides line up with TRBD2. J lost 2 bases, V lost 6 bases, and 2 bases had no gene match. The germline CDR1 and CDR2 sequences are MNHNS and SASEGT. This CDR3 has 14 amino acids. The CDR3 reads CASRGTSGQETQYF. Here the CDR3 DNA reads TGTGCCAGCAGGGGGACTAGCGGACAAGAGACCCAGTACTTC.

This chain connects TRBV7-9 to TRBJ2-2, with D possibly being TRBD1 or TRBD2 (5 bases each). Germline-derived CDR1 and CDR2 are SEHNR and FQNEAQ (reference sequence). Deletions cut 7 bases from V and 0 bases from J, with 15 bases between. This CDR3 has 16 amino acids. CDR3 amino acids: CASTRMGVANTGELFF. The CDR3 nucleotides read TGTGCCAGCACCAGAATGGGGGTCGCGAACACCGGGGAGCTGTTTTTT.

The rearrangement uses TRBV4-1 and TRBJ1-2; D may be TRBD1 (5 bases). This CDR3 region has 18 residues. The germline CDR1 and CDR2 sequences are MGHRA and YSYEKL. V gave up 3 bases and J gave up 0 bases, with 20 bases separating them. The CDR3 loop reads CASSHVTGRGGANYGYTF. In DNA, the CDR3 is TGCGCCAGCAGCCACGTCACGGGACGGGGGGGAGCTAACTATGGCTACACCTTC.

This chain connects TRBV6-1 to TRBJ2-7, with TRBD2 as a possible D gene (6 bases). The CDR3 length is 13 residues. CDR1 is MNHNS and CDR2 is SASEGT in the germline V gene. The V end lost 7 bases, the J end lost 3 bases, and 13 bases lay between the germline ends. This chain's CDR3 is CASNEDYYYEQYF. CDR3 coding DNA: TGTGCCAGCAATGAGGACTATTACTACGAGCAGTACTTC.

This clone was found a few times. This sequence joins TRBV4-1 and TRBJ2-5; D not certain. CDR1 MGHRA and CDR2 YSYEKL come from the germline V gene. CDR3 length: 13 amino acids. Trimming shortened V by 1 base and J by 1 base, and 4 bases separated the two germline ends. DNA for the CDR3: TGCGCCAGCAGCCAAGGGACCCAAGAGACCCAGTACTTC. This gives the protein CASSQGTQETQYF.

CDR3 sequence reads: CASSEGWSVTFF. The CDR3 nucleotides read TGTGCCAGCAGTGAAGGTTGGTCTGTTACTTTCTTT. The chain uses TRBV2 and TRBJ1-1; D unclear. V lost 1 base and J lost 12, with 12 bases in between. Per germline, CDR1 SNHLY and CDR2 FYNNEI. The CDR3 has 12 amino acids.

A remark on this clone: The sample holds other DNA sequences that translate to the same CDR3. The chain recombines TRBV5-1 with TRBJ1-1; D might be TRBD1 (5 bases). The CDR3 totals 14 residues. The V end lost 2 bases, the J end lost 0 bases, and 8 bases lay between the germline ends. Germline CDR1 reads SGHRS; CDR2 reads YFSETQ. The CDR3 DNA follows: TGCGCCAGCAGCTTAGGACACATGAACACTGAAGCTTTCTTT. Its protein product is CASSLGHMNTEAFF.

J is TRBJ2-7 and V is TRBV19, with a possible D match to TRBD1 (5 bases). Germline CDR1 is LNHDA and CDR2 is SQIVND (reference sequence). The CDR3 has 14 residues. Trimming stripped 4 bases from V and 2 bases from J, with 12 bases between. DNA for the CDR3: TGTGCCAGTAGTAAGACAGCCGTCGCCTACGAGCAGTACTTC. The encoded protein is CASSKTAVAYEQYF.

V is TRBV27 and J is TRBJ2-7; D is unclear. Trimming stripped 5 bases from V and 3 bases from J, with 20 bases between. The CDR3 runs to 16 residues. Per the germline V gene, CDR1 is MNHEY and CDR2 is SMNVEV (reference sequence). CDR3 loop: CASSPKKQVLFYEQYF. The CDR3 DNA sequence: TGTGCCAGCAGTCCCAAAAAGCAGGTTCTGTTCTACGAGCAGTACTTC.

DNA of the CDR3: TGTGCCAGCAGACCTGCAGGGAATCCCTACGAGCAGTACTTC. The encoded protein is CASRPAGNPYEQYF. This rearrangement joins TRBV6-5 to TRBJ2-7; TRBD1 might be the D (5 bases). V was clipped by 6 bases and J by 2 bases, with 14 bases between them. Per germline, CDR1 MNHEY and CDR2 SVGAGI. CDR3 size: 14 residues.

This rearrangement joins TRBV5-4 to TRBJ2-7; D perhaps matches TRBD2 (6 bases). CDR3 length equals 16 residues. The V gene lost 2 bases and the J gene lost 7 bases, with 22 bases spanning the gap. Germline CDR1 SGHNT, CDR2 YYREEE (reference sequence). CDR3 sequence reads: CASSLLSGTSPGEQYF. The CDR3 DNA follows: TGTGCCAGCAGCTTACTTTCCGGGACTTCCCCTGGGGAGCAGTACTTC.